This paragraph covers one TCR beta chain sequence. Authors' data handling: Counts of nucleated cells, estimated from reference gene primer amplification, were obtained. Method: immunoSEQ multiplex PCR; TCRdb's copy keeps in-frame clones and lacks some. The V and J calls and clone size were taken over from that table, and D and trimming were inferred from the DNA. The sample has about 120,000 clones, 65% to 90% seen once. This specimen comes from a study of blood T cell repertoires in COVID-19. Whole-study context: Samples representing acute and convalescent COVID-19 were sourced from the United States, Italy and Spain. T cells, B-cell-depleted T cells, or PBMCs supplied cDNA or gDNA.

Losses at the gene ends were 5 bases for V and 4 bases for J; bases not matched to a gene: 5. Germline V CDR1 and CDR2: SGHTA, FQGTGA. This CDR3 contains 15 residues. Specimen: peripheral blood. V is TRBV7-3 and J is TRBJ2-1; 10 nucleotides align to TRBD1. The sequence came from a man at least 80 years old with active or convalescent COVID-19. The CDR3 here is CASSTRQGAYNEQFF. CDR3 DNA: TGTGCCAGCAGCACGAGACAGGGGGCTTACAATGAGCAGTTCTTC.